This T cell receptor (beta chain) was identified in a study of cytomegalovirus exposure and HLA in healthy donors. Study results and limitations: There were some public TCRs occurring in many donors, but most TCR sequences were rare.

PCR primers comprised 60 Vbeta and 13 Jbeta primers. The method was immunoSEQ multiplex PCR; TCRdb's version includes in-frame clones alone and lacks a portion of them. This table holds approximately 200,000 clones, about four fifths found once. The germline V gene has CDR1 SQVTM and CDR2 ANQGSEA. The V gene end was trimmed by 7 bases and the J gene end by 4 bases; junction bases not matched to a gene: 12. The CDR3 is 14 amino acids. Concerning this clone itself: Its specificity is not known.

Healthy bone marrow donors made up the donors. This clonotype originated in a girl aged 10-17 years in good health and CMV-seropositive. This sequence joins TRBV29-1 and TRBJ2-5; 7 bases are a match to TRBD1. Sequences were obtained from PBMCs. The CDR3 region has the DNA TGCAGCGCCCTACGAGGCAGGGGGAGAGAGACCCAGTACTTC. It translates to CSALRGRGRETQYF.